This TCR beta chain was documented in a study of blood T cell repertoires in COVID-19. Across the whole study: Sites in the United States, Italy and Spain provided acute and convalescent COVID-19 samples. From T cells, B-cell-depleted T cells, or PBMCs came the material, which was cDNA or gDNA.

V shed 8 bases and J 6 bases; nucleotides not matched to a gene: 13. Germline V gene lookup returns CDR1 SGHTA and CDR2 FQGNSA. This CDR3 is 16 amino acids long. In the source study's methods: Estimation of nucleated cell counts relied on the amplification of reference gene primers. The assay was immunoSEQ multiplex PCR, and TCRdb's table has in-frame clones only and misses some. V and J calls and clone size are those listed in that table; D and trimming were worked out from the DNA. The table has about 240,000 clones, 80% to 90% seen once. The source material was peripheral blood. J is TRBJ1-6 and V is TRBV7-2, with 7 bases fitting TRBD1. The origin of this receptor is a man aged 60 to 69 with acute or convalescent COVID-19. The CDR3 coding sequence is TGTGCCAGCGGCGGCCCCGGACAGGCGGTTAATTCACCCCTCCACTTT. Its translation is CASGGPGQAVNSPLHF.